This T cell receptor (beta chain) was sequenced in a study of Ad26.COV2.S vaccination and SARS-CoV-2 variants. General study results and limits: Participants in the vaccine arm had higher spike-specific TCR breadth; placebo recipients had lower. Reported findings describe substantial breadth in spike-specific CD8+ and CD4+ T cell responses following vaccination.

Profiled with immunoSEQ multiplex PCR; TCRdb holds only in-frame clones, not every one. This table holds some 340,000 clones, around 84% found once. As to treatment: some 20 received Ad26.COV2.S at low or high dose, single or two shots; 5 received placebo; per-sample allocation not given. Following the first vaccine or placebo injection, samples were taken on day 63. With 5 bases removed from V and 5 bases from J, the gap between germline ends came to 15 bases. Looked up from germline, CDR1 is MNHEY and CDR2 is SVGAGI. The CDR3 runs to 15 residues. About this clone itself: Its antigen is unidentified.

Sequencing used peripheral blood, obtained in a trial of Ad26.COV2.S vaccine versus placebo. This clonotype was sampled from a person between 18 and 59 years old who received the Ad26.COV2.S COVID-19 vaccine or a placebo. The rearrangement joins TRBV6-5 to TRBJ2-2; TRBD1 might be the D (6 bases). The CDR3 is CASSPWGPRTGELFF. The CDR3 DNA is TGTGCCAGCAGTCCCTGGGGGCCGCGGACCGGGGAGCTGTTTTTT.